This TCR beta chain was identified during a study of T-cell reconstitution after alpha-beta-depleted transplantation in children. Preparing the TCRbeta library involved the use of unique molecular identifiers. TCRdb reprocessed the PCR reads via MiXCR and lists one record per CDR3 protein. The repertoire consists of 200,000 to 250,000 distinct CDR3 sequences, with roughly 10% occurring once and the leading ten covering 5% to 7%. This clonotype showed up just a few times. With 5 bases removed from V and 10 bases from J, the gap between germline ends came to 14 bases. Germline CDR1 is MNHNY and CDR2 is SVGAGI (reference sequence). This CDR3 has 12 amino acids.

The V gene is TRBV6-6, the J gene TRBJ1-1; possible D gene TRBD1, 6 bases. This TCR was recovered from a human donor who donated a stem cell graft to a child with acute lymphoblastic leukemia. The specimen was PBMCs from the stem cell graft donor, collected from the stem cell graft. CDR3 amino acids: CASSRRDIGAFF. The DNA of the CDR3 is TGTGCCAGCAGTCGCCGGGACATAGGAGCTTTCTTT.